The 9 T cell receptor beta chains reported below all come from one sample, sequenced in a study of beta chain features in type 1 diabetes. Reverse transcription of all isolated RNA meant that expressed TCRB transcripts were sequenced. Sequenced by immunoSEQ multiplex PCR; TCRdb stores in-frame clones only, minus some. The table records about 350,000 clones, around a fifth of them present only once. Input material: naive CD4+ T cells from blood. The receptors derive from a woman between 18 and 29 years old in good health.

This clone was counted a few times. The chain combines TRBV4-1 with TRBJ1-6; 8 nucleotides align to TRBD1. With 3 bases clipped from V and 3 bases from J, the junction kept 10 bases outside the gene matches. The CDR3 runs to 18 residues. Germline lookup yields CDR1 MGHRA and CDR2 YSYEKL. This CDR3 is CASSQDGQGAVYNSPLHF. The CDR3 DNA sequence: TGCGCCAGCAGCCAGGATGGACAGGGTGCGGTCTATAATTCACCCCTCCACTTT.

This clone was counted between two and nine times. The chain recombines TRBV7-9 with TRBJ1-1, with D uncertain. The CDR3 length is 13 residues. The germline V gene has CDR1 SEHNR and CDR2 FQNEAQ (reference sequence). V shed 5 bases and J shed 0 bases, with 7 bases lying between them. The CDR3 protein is CASSAPVNTEAFF. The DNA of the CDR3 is TGTGCCAGCAGCGCCCCAGTGAACACTGAAGCTTTCTTT.

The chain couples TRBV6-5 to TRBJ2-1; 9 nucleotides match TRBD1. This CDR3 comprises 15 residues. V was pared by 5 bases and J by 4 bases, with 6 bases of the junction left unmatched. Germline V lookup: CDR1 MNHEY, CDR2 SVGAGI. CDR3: CASSVRDRVYNEQFF. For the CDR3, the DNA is TGTGCCAGCAGTGTCCGGGACAGGGTATACAATGAGCAGTTCTTC.

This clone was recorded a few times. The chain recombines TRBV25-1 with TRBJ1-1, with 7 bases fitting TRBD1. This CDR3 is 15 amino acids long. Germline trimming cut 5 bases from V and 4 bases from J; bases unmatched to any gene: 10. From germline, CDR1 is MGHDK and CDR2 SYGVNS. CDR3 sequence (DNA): TGTGCCAGCAGTACCCCGTGGGCAGGGGGCACTGAAGCTTTCTTT. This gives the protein CASSTPWAGGTEAFF.

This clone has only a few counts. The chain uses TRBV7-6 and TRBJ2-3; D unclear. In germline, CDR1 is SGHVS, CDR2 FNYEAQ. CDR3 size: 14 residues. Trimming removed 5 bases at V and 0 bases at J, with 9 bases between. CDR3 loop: CASSPFSSTDTQYF. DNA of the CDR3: TGTGCCAGCAGCCCTTTTAGTAGCACAGATACGCAGTATTTT.

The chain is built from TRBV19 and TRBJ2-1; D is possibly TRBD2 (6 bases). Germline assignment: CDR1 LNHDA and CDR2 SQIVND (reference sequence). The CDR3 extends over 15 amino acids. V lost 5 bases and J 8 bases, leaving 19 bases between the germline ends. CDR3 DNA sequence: TGTGCCAGTAGTGACGGGGGAAGTATGGGCGATGAGCAGTTCTTC. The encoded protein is CASSDGGSMGDEQFF.

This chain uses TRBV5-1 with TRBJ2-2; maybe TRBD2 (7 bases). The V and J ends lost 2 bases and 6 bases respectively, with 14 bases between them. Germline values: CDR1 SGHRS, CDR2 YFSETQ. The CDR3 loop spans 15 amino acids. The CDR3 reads CASSFGGGRPGELFF. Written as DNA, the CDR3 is TGCGCCAGCAGCTTCGGCGGGGGCCGGCCCGGGGAGCTGTTTTTT.

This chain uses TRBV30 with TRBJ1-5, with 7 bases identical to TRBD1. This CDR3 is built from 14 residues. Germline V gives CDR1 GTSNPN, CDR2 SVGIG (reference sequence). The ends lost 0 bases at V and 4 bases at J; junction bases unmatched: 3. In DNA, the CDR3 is TGTGCCTGGAGTGTAGGGACAGAGAATCAGCCCCAGCATTTT. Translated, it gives CAWSVGTENQPQHF.

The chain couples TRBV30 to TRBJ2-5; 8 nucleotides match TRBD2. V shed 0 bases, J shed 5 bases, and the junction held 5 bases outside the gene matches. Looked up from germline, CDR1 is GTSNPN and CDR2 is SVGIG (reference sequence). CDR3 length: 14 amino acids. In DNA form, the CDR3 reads TGTGCCTGGAGTGTTCGGACTAGCCGCGAGACCCAGTACTTC. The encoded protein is CAWSVRTSRETQYF.